This T cell receptor (beta chain) is drawn from a study of OX40 agonist ivuxolimab in advanced cancers. Study-level information: Three patients got partial responses; one had hepatocellular carcinoma and two had cutaneous melanoma.

This table comes from immunoSEQ multiplex PCR, and its TCRdb copy is limited to in-frame clones, with some not included. Here the sample spans under 50,000 clones, approximately 91% being singletons. Whole-study results and caveats: Clonal expansion was seen in CD4+ and CD8+ blood T cells by week 6 at 0.1 to 3.0 mg/kg.

This CDR3 has 15 amino acids. With V trimmed by 5 bases and J by 1 base, 4 bases remained unmatched. Per the germline V gene, CDR1 is SEHNR and CDR2 is FQNEAQ (reference sequence). In regard to this clone: Its antigen is unidentified.

V gene TRBV7-9 combines with J gene TRBJ2-1, with TRBD1 identical over 8 bases. The clonotype originates from an adult with an advanced solid tumor such as melanoma, head and neck, liver or kidney cancer. Sequences were derived from CD4+ or CD8+ T cells sorted from blood, sampled in a trial of the OX40 agonist ivuxolimab. The CDR3 sequence is CASSHRQGSYNEQFF. The CDR3 nucleotides are TGTGCCAGCAGCCATAGACAGGGGTCCTACAATGAGCAGTTCTTC.